This T cell receptor (beta chain) was documented in a study of PD-L1 blockade in urothelial cancer. Whole-study context: Researchers looked at the blood 3 weeks (second dose) and 6 weeks after treatment began.

Time point denoted: peripheral blood 6 weeks after treatment start. Patients suffered from locally advanced or metastatic urothelial carcinoma. Each patient gave between 1 and 8 samples of peripheral blood mononuclear cells, which were collected pretreatment and during treatment. Trimming shortened V by 6 bases and J by 0 bases, and 6 bases separated the two germline ends. Per the germline V gene, CDR1 is MNHEY and CDR2 is SMNVEV (reference sequence). This CDR3 spans 13 amino acids. The protocol was immunoSEQ multiplex PCR, while the TCRdb copy is restricted to in-frame clones and leaves out a portion. The sample holds about 130,000 clones, around 88% seen once.

Material: PBMCs, obtained around atezolizumab (anti-PD-L1) treatment. The TCR comes from a man over 45 with urothelial cancer. The chain links TRBV27 to TRBJ2-1, with a tentative D call TRBD1 (5 bases). The CDR3 loop is CASSDSSYNEQFF. The CDR3 DNA is TGTGCCAGCAGCGACAGCTCCTACAATGAGCAGTTCTTC.